These 29 T cell receptor beta chains were all obtained from the same sample, sequenced in a study of shared clonotypes between healthy human individuals. The method was immunoSEQ multiplex PCR; TCRdb's version includes in-frame clones alone and lacks a portion of them. Here the sample spans 2,100,000 or so clones, nearly 97% being singletons. The sample comprised naive CD4+ T cells sorted from blood. Subset given: CD45RA+ positively selected. Every receptor here comes from a man aged 18 to 30 in good health.

The CDR3 is CASSPLGQKNIQYF. CDR3 DNA: TGTGCCAGCTCACCGTTAGGGCAGAAAAACATTCAGTACTTC. The chain joins TRBV18 to TRBJ2-4; D remains ambiguous. CDR1 is KGHSH, CDR2 LQKENI, per germline. The CDR3 sequence is 14 residues long. Trimming took 3 bases from V and 4 from J, leaving 10 bases between them.

The chain combines TRBV10-3 with TRBJ2-7; unclear D gene. The CDR3 runs 11 residues. V was pared by 7 bases and J by 3 bases, with 7 bases between. Germline assignment: CDR1 ENHRY and CDR2 SYGVKD. The DNA of the CDR3 is TGTGCCATCACCCGGATCTACGAGCAGTACTTC. Its protein is CAITRIYEQYF.

The rearrangement links TRBV19 to TRBJ2-7, with 12 bases that match TRBD2. Trimming removed 3 bases from V and 3 bases from J; junction bases left unmatched: 15. The CDR3 runs to 19 residues. The germline V gene encodes CDR1 LNHDA and CDR2 SQIVND (reference sequence). The CDR3 is CASSIFPPTSGGPLYEQYF. The DNA of the CDR3 is TGTGCCAGTAGTATTTTCCCCCCTACTAGCGGGGGGCCTCTCTACGAGCAGTACTTC.

The rearrangement links TRBV9 to TRBJ1-1; D gene uncertain. This CDR3 spans 15 amino acids. The germline CDR1 and CDR2 sequences are SGDLS and YYNGEE. V lost 0 bases and J lost 1, with 10 bases in between. CDR3 loop: CASSVGTAPNTEAFF. As DNA, the CDR3 is TGTGCCAGCAGCGTAGGGACGGCGCCGAACACTGAAGCTTTCTTT.

This clone was seen just once. The chain couples TRBV5-6 to TRBJ2-1; TRBD2 agrees at 10 bases. Germline loops: CDR1 SGHDT, CDR2 YYEEEE. V shed 1 base and J 6 bases; nucleotides not matched to a gene: 4. The CDR3 is 15 amino acids. The DNA of the CDR3 is TGTGCCAGCAGCTTGAAACTAGCGGGGATCAATGAGCAGTTCTTC. Translated: CASSLKLAGINEQFF.

The chain couples TRBV2 to TRBJ1-5; D is uncertain. CDR1 and CDR2 from the germline V gene are SNHLY and FYNNEI. The CDR3 length is 12 residues. With 6 bases removed from V and 10 bases from J, the gap between germline ends came to 13 bases. The chain's CDR3 is CASSGLGFPQHF. CDR3 bases: TGTGCCAGCAGCGGCTTGGGTTTTCCCCAGCATTTT.

The chain links TRBV10-3 to TRBJ2-7; D uncertain. V was clipped by 8 bases and J by 0 bases, with 11 bases between them. The CDR3 covers 13 residues. Germline-derived CDR1 and CDR2 are ENHRY and SYGVKD. The CDR3 region is CAISQDPSYEQYF. CDR3 coding DNA: TGTGCCATCTCTCAAGATCCCTCCTACGAGCAGTACTTC.

A remark on this clone: The same CDR3 also results from other DNA sequences found in this sample. The chain carries TRBV28 and TRBJ1-4, with TRBD1 as a possible D gene (5 bases). Trimming took 1 base from V and 4 from J, leaving 7 bases between them. CDR1 is MDHEN and CDR2 is SYDVKM in the germline V gene. The CDR3 is 14 residues long. DNA of the CDR3: TGTGCCAGCAGTTTATCAGGGTTTAATGAAAAACTGTTTTTT. It encodes CASSLSGFNEKLFF.

The CDR3 sequence is CASSLAGDSWHQDTQYF. The DNA for the CDR3 is TGTGCCAGCAGCTTAGCAGGGGACAGTTGGCATCAAGATACGCAGTATTTT. This chain connects TRBV7-2 to TRBJ2-3; 7 bases fit TRBD1. Trimming took 0 bases from V and 5 from J; bases not matched to a gene: 11. The CDR3 runs to 17 residues. Germline V gives CDR1 SGHTA, CDR2 FQGNSA.

The chain combines TRBV30 with TRBJ2-2, with D possibly being TRBD2 (5 bases). CDR1 and CDR2 from the germline V gene are GTSNPN and SVGIG (reference sequence). Trimming left V 1 base short and J 3 bases short, with 9 bases between. The CDR3 covers 14 residues. The CDR3 coding sequence is TGTGCCTGGAGTGACGGGATGTACACCGGGGAGCTGTTTTTT. This translates into CAWSDGMYTGELFF.

This clone is a singleton in its sample. The genes are TRBV5-4 and TRBJ2-7, with TRBD1 matching over 9 bases. CDR1 is SGHNT, CDR2 YYREEE, per germline (reference sequence). The length of the CDR3 is 16 residues. Trimming at V came to 4 bases and at J to 2 bases, leaving 10 bases not matched to a gene. CDR3: CASSAGGTGYPYEQYF. CDR3 in DNA: TGTGCCAGCAGCGCTGGGGGGACAGGGTATCCCTACGAGCAGTACTTC.

The count of this clone is one. This rearrangement joins TRBV7-6 to TRBJ2-5; perhaps D is TRBD1 or TRBD2 (6 bases each). The CDR3 has 14 amino acids. Germline lookup yields CDR1 SGHVS and CDR2 FNYEAQ. Trimming took off 0 bases at V and 4 bases at J, with 9 bases between the two ends. In nucleotides, the CDR3 is TGTGCCAGCAGCTTAGCCCCGGGGGCAGAGACCCAGTACTTC. Its protein product is CASSLAPGAETQYF.

This chain uses TRBV29-1 with TRBJ2-7, with D unclear. The V end was cut by 1 base, the J end by 5 bases, with 6 bases between. CDR1 is SQVTM and CDR2 is ANQGSEA in the germline V gene. This CDR3 comprises 11 residues. The CDR3 nucleotides read TGCAGCGTTGAAGGTCGGAACGAGCAGTACTTC. Protein product: CSVEGRNEQYF.

This clone was counted between two and nine times. The chain employs TRBV11-2 and TRBJ1-1, with D uncertain. Per the germline V gene, CDR1 is SGHAT and CDR2 is FQNNGV. V gave up 5 bases and J gave up 1 base, with 8 bases separating them. The CDR3 contains 13 residues. CDR3 sequence reads: CASSAQANTEAFF. The CDR3 nucleotides read TGTGCCAGCAGCGCCCAGGCGAACACTGAAGCTTTCTTT.

V is TRBV18 and J is TRBJ2-7; 14 bases are a match to TRBD2. In germline, CDR1 is KGHSH, CDR2 LQKENI. The J segment lost 5 bases and the V segment lost 6 bases, leaving 6 bases of the junction unmatched. The CDR3 runs to 15 residues. The CDR3 bases are TGTGCCAGCTCGCCGGGACTAGCGGGAGCCCACGAGCAGTACTTC. It is translated as CASSPGLAGAHEQYF.

This chain uses TRBV5-4 with TRBJ2-5; TRBD1 matches at 7 bases. The CDR3 spans 16 residues. Germline V CDR1 and CDR2: SGHNT, YYREEE (reference sequence). The trim removed 7 bases at V and 2 bases at J, leaving 14 bases unmatched. The CDR3 protein is CASSRDSWGGQETQYF. The CDR3 nucleotides read TGTGCCAGCTCACGGGACAGTTGGGGTGGACAAGAGACCCAGTACTTC.

The gene calls are TRBV2 and TRBJ2-5, with 7 bases aligning to TRBD2. The CDR3 totals 17 residues. Trimming cost V 5 bases and J 0 bases; bases outside gene matches: 12. Germline V gene lookup returns CDR1 SNHLY and CDR2 FYNNEI. CDR3 amino acids: CASSSDSSGGYQETQYF. The DNA of the CDR3 is TGTGCCAGCAGTAGCGACTCTAGCGGAGGGTACCAAGAGACCCAGTACTTC.

As concerns this clone: The sample holds other DNA sequences that translate to the same CDR3. J is TRBJ2-7 and V is TRBV11-2, with 7 positions matching TRBD1. Germline V CDR1 and CDR2: SGHAT, FQNNGV. There are 14 residues in the CDR3. Trimming cost V 2 bases and J 0 bases; bases outside gene matches: 1. CDR3: CASSLWDSSYEQYF. The CDR3 DNA reads TGTGCCAGCAGCTTATGGGACAGCTCCTACGAGCAGTACTTC.

The CDR3 is CASSLTPGLANSKQFF. In DNA form, the CDR3 reads TGCGCCAGCAGCCTCACACCGGGACTAGCAAACTCGAAACAGTTCTTC. The rearrangement uses TRBV5-1 and TRBJ2-1; 9 bases are shared with TRBD2. The CDR3 length is 16 residues. The V gene's germline CDR1 is SGHRS and CDR2 YFSETQ. The trim removed 4 bases at V and 13 bases at J, leaving 18 bases unmatched.

In its sample, this clone was seen once. This chain links TRBV28 with TRBJ1-5, with D perhaps TRBD1 (5 bases). Germline-derived CDR1 and CDR2 are MDHEN and SYDVKM. Trimming pared 6 bases from V and 2 bases from J, leaving 14 bases between. The length of the CDR3 is 15 residues. The CDR3 nucleotides are TGTGCCAGCAGCAGGGCGGGCCTAGGCAATCAGCCCCAGCATTTT. Amino acids: CASSRAGLGNQPQHF.

V and J are TRBV9 and TRBJ1-4; D gene ambiguous. Germline CDR1 reads SGDLS; CDR2 reads YYNGEE. V lost 0 bases and J lost 4, with 7 bases in between. This CDR3 contains 14 residues. CDR3 region: CASSVGTLNEKLFF. The DNA for the CDR3 is TGTGCCAGCAGCGTAGGCACCCTTAATGAAAAACTGTTTTTT.

The chain carries TRBV7-2 and TRBJ2-5, with TRBD2 identical over 12 bases. With V trimmed by 2 bases and J by 5 bases, 6 bases remained unmatched. The CDR3 contains 16 residues. Germline V lookup: CDR1 SGHTA, CDR2 FQGNSA. CDR3 in DNA: TGTGCCAGCAGCTTAATGGCTAGCGGGAGGGTGGAGACCCAGTACTTC. Translation: CASSLMASGRVETQYF.

V and J are TRBV18 and TRBJ2-3, with 9 bases matching TRBD1. CDR3 length: 16 amino acids. Losses at the gene ends were 1 base for V and 0 bases for J; bases not matched to a gene: 2. The V gene's germline CDR1 is KGHSH and CDR2 LQKENI. CDR3 amino acids: CASSPRTGESTDTQYF. DNA of the CDR3: TGTGCCAGCTCACCACGGACAGGGGAAAGCACAGATACGCAGTATTTT.

This clone appeared once. V usage is TRBV4-1 and J usage is TRBJ2-7; 11 nucleotides agree with TRBD2. Germline assignment: CDR1 MGHRA and CDR2 YSYEKL. J was trimmed by 0 bases and V by 0 bases; bases with no gene match: 4. The CDR3 spans 17 residues. CDR3 nucleotides: TGCGCCAGCAGCCAAGATGATACTAGCGGGAGCTCCTACGAGCAGTACTTC. Amino acids: CASSQDDTSGSSYEQYF.

The chain has TRBV7-9 and TRBJ2-7; D is uncertain. The CDR3 consists of 12 residues. V lost 7 bases and J lost 3, with 10 bases in between. Germline V lookup: CDR1 SEHNR, CDR2 FQNEAQ (reference sequence). CDR3: CASTSRRYEQYF. In DNA form, the CDR3 reads TGTGCCAGCACCAGTAGGCGCTACGAGCAGTACTTC.

The chain uses TRBV5-1 and TRBJ2-7; 9 nucleotides match TRBD1. The junction had 7 bases not matched to a gene; V was cut back by 2 bases and J by 7 bases. Germline V gives CDR1 SGHRS, CDR2 YFSETQ. The CDR3 has 14 amino acids. This CDR3 reads CASSFLDRGGEQYF. Written as DNA, the CDR3 is TGCGCCAGCAGCTTCCTGGACAGGGGTGGAGAGCAGTACTTC.

This clone was seen only once. The V call is TRBV25-1, the J call TRBJ1-3, with D tentatively TRBD1 (6 bases). Germline CDR1 and CDR2: MGHDK and SYGVNS. This CDR3 contains 15 residues. V lost 4 bases to trimming and J lost 0 bases, with 10 bases between them. The CDR3, as DNA: TGTGCCAGCAGTGGCCAGACAGGCTCTGGAAACACCATATATTTT. Protein product: CASSGQTGSGNTIYF.

The CDR3 spells CASSYSVKGPSSEAFF. The CDR3 nucleotides read TGTGCCAGCAGTTACTCGGTTAAGGGGCCCTCTAGTGAAGCTTTCTTT. The V gene is TRBV6-6, the J gene TRBJ1-1; D is possibly TRBD1 (5 bases). The V gene's germline CDR1 is MNHNY and CDR2 SVGAGI (reference sequence). CDR3 length: 16 residues. The V end was cut by 0 bases, the J end by 7 bases, with 18 bases between.

The J gene is TRBJ2-3, the V gene TRBV15, with 9 bases lining up with TRBD2. The CDR3 contains 16 residues. Looked up from germline, CDR1 is LNHNV and CDR2 is YYDKDF (reference sequence). The V gene end was trimmed by 1 base and the J gene end by 4 bases; junction bases not matched to a gene: 6. The CDR3 reads CATSRAGSGGADTQYF. CDR3 in DNA: TGTGCCACCAGCAGAGCAGGTAGCGGGGGTGCAGATACGCAGTATTTT.